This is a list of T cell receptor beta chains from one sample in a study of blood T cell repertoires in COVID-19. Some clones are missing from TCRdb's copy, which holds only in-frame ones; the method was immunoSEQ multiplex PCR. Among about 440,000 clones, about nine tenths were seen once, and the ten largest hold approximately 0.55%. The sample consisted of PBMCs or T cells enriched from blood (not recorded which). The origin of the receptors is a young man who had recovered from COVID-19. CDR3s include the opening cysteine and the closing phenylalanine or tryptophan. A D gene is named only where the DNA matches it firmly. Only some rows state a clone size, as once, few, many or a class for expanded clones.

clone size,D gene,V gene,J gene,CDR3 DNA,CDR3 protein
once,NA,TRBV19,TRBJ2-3,TGTGCCAGTAACAAGGGGTTGACAGATACGCAGTATTTT,CASNKGLTDTQYF
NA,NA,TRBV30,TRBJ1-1,TGTGCCTGGAGCTTACAGGGCACTGAAGCTTTCTTT,CAWSLQGTEAFF
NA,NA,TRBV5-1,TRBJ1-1,TGCGCCAGCAGCTTGGCCAGTCTCATGAACACTGAAGCTTTCTTT,CASSLASLMNTEAFF
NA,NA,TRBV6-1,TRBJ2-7,TGTGCCAGCAGTGAAGTCCCGGGTCCCTACGAGCAGTACTTC,CASSEVPGPYEQYF
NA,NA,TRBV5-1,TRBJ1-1,TGCGCCAGCAGCTTCGGTAGTTATGGGAACACTGAAGCTTTCTTT,CASSFGSYGNTEAFF
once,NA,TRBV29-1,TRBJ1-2,TGCAGCGGACGGGAATCCGGGAGGAACACCTTC,CSGRESGRNTF
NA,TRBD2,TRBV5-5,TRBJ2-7,TGTGCCAGCAGCTACGGGACTAGCTTTTACGAGCAGTACTTC,CASSYGTSFYEQYF
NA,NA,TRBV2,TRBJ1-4,TGTGCCAGCAGATTAGGGGCAAAGGGGCTTAATGAAAAACTGTTTTTT,CASRLGAKGLNEKLFF
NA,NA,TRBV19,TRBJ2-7,TGTGCCAGTAGTATAGATGGAGAAGAGCAGTACTTC,CASSIDGEEQYF
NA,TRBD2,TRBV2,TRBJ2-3,TGTGCCAGCAGTTGGACTAGCGGGAGTATGTATACGCAGTATTTT,CASSWTSGSMYTQYF
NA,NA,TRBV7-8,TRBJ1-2,TGTGCCAGCACCGAAGGTCCAGGCACCTATGGCTACACCTTC,CASTEGPGTYGYTF
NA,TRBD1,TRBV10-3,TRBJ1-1,TGTGCCATCAGTCCGACAGGGGTCACTGAAGCTTTCTTT,CAISPTGVTEAFF
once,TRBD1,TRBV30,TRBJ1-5,TGTGCCTGGGCTACAGGGGGAATTCAGCCCCAGCATTTT,CAWATGGIQPQHF
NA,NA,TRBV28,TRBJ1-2,TGTGCCAGCAGTTTCCCAGGGTTCAAAGACTATGGCTACACCTTC,CASSFPGFKDYGYTF
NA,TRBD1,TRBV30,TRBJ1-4,TGTGCCTGGAGGGACAGGGGAAATGAAAAACTGTTTTTT,CAWRDRGNEKLFF
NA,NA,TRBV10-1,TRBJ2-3,TGCGCCAGCAGTGAGTCGAGGTCGGGAGTTGCGGCAGATACGCAGTATTTT,CASSESRSGVAADTQYF
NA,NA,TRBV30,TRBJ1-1,TGTGCCTGGAGTGTACTGGGGAGCACTGAAGCTTTCTTT,CAWSVLGSTEAFF
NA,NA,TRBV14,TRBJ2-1,TGTGCCAGCAGCCAAGATTCGGCCGAAAGAGGTCAGTTCTTC,CASSQDSAERGQFF
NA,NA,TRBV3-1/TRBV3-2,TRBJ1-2,TGTGCCAGCAGCCAAGATCCTAGCGGTGGCTATGGCTACACCTTC,CASSQDPSGGYGYTF